This TCR beta chain was sequenced for a study of brain T cells in children with intractable seizures. General study results and limits: Clones missing pre-surgery may reflect undersampling of that blood sample.

The J segment lost 2 bases and the V segment lost 4 bases, leaving 8 bases of the junction unmatched. The CDR3 is made up of 16 amino acids. The germline V gene encodes CDR1 MGHDK and CDR2 SYGVNS. This clone was counted a single time. Its matching antigen is unknown. The sequenced cases were selected for having the highest brain T cell transcript signatures. Before surgery, patients took at least one anti-epileptic drug. Generated by immunoSEQ multiplex PCR, the TCRdb table keeps only in-frame clones and is missing some. The sample carries fewer than 25,000 clones, under 95% recorded once. The TCR was taken from a boy younger than 18 with focal cortical dysplasia and intractable seizures. V gene TRBV25-1 combines with J gene TRBJ2-3, with 8 positions matching TRBD1. Specimen: peripheral blood, collected at surgery. The DNA of the CDR3 is TGTGCCAGCAGTGGACCGGGACAGGAGGTCACAGATACGCAGTATTTT. Translation gives CASSGPGQEVTDTQYF.